These 18 T cell receptor beta chains share one sample of origin, sequenced in a study of blood T cell repertoires in COVID-19. The method was immunoSEQ multiplex PCR; TCRdb's version includes in-frame clones alone and lacks a portion of them. The sample records more than 70,000 clones, about 82% being singletons. Sequences were obtained from peripheral blood. Every receptor here comes from an elderly woman in a cohort sampled during active or convalescent COVID-19.

The chain links TRBV5-1 to TRBJ2-3, with 10 nucleotides matching TRBD1. Germline-derived CDR1 and CDR2 are SGHRS and YFSETQ. The CDR3 runs 16 residues. V shed 0 bases, J shed 2 bases, and the junction held 3 bases outside the gene matches. DNA for the CDR3: TGCGCCAGCAGCTTGGGGGACAGGGGTATCACAGATACGCAGTATTTT. Amino acid sequence: CASSLGDRGITDTQYF.

The J gene is TRBJ1-2, the V gene TRBV3-1 (or the pseudogene TRBV3-2); a weak D match, TRBD1 (6 bases). The length of the CDR3 is 14 residues. Trimming left V 1 base short and J 2 bases short, with 8 bases between. Germline values: CDR1 LGHDT, CDR2 YNNKEL (reference sequence). The CDR3 loop reads CASSQAGVNYGYTF. The CDR3 nucleotides read TGTGCCAGCAGCCAAGCAGGGGTCAACTATGGCTACACCTTC.

The CDR3 spells CASSLAMDEKLFF. CDR3 coding DNA: TGTGCCAGCAGCTTAGCTATGGATGAAAAACTGTTTTTT. This chain joins TRBV13 and TRBJ1-4, with D uncertain. V was trimmed by 1 base and J by 6 bases, leaving 6 bases between them. The CDR3 sequence is 13 residues long. The V gene's germline CDR1 is PRHDT and CDR2 FYEKMQ (reference sequence).

There are a few counts of this clone. This chain uses TRBV19 with TRBJ2-1, with D possibly being TRBD2 (6 bases). With 3 bases removed from V and 5 bases from J, the gap between germline ends came to 14 bases. Germline CDR1 is LNHDA and CDR2 is SQIVND (reference sequence). CDR3 length: 15 amino acids. CDR3 residues: CASSMNSGTHNEQFF. Here the CDR3 DNA reads TGTGCCAGTAGTATGAATTCCGGGACTCACAATGAGCAGTTCTTC.

This rearrangement joins TRBV25-1 to TRBJ2-5; 7 positions match TRBD1. The CDR3 sequence is 14 residues long. Trimming cost V 4 bases and J 1 base; bases outside gene matches: 3. Per the germline V gene, CDR1 is MGHDK and CDR2 is SYGVNS. CDR3 in DNA: TGTGCCAGCAGTGGACAGGGATCCCAAGAGACCCAGTACTTC. Translating it yields CASSGQGSQETQYF.

The chain couples TRBV5-1 to TRBJ2-2; a possible D gene is TRBD1 (5 bases). The ends were cut back, 0 bases at V and 4 bases at J, with 10 bases in the middle. This CDR3 contains 15 residues. Germline lookup yields CDR1 SGHRS and CDR2 YFSETQ. In nucleotides, the CDR3 is TGCGCCAGCAGCTTGGATACTCAGGGCACCGGGGAGCTGTTTTTT. Its translation: CASSLDTQGTGELFF.

The CDR3: CASSWTGQVGNEQFF. The DNA for the CDR3 is TGTGCCAGCAGCTGGACGGGACAAGTAGGCAATGAGCAGTTCTTC. The chain carries TRBV7-9 and TRBJ2-1; possibly TRBD1 for D (6 bases). Trimming removed 4 bases at V and 6 bases at J, with 16 bases between. The CDR3 contains 15 residues. Germline values: CDR1 SEHNR, CDR2 FQNEAQ (reference sequence).

Concerning this clone: At the DNA level, this CDR3 is encoded by other sequences in the same sample as well. The V and J genes are TRBV29-1 and TRBJ1-1; D remains ambiguous. Germline CDR1 and CDR2: SQVTM and ANQGSEA. The CDR3 totals 10 residues. V was clipped by 7 bases and J by 1 base, with 4 bases between them. Here the CDR3 reads CSAQNTEAFF. The CDR3 region has the DNA TGCAGCGCCCAGAACACTGAAGCTTTCTTT.

This clone showed up just a few times. The rearrangement uses TRBV27 and TRBJ2-7, with 13 positions matching TRBD2. In germline, CDR1 is MNHEY, CDR2 SMNVEV (reference sequence). There are 16 residues in the CDR3. V gave up 4 bases and J gave up 4 bases; unmatched junction bases: 7. The CDR3 reads CASSSRTSGSLYEQYF. The DNA of the CDR3 is TGTGCCAGCAGTTCCCGGACTAGCGGGAGTCTGTACGAGCAGTACTTC.

V gene TRBV3-1 (or the pseudogene TRBV3-2) combines with J gene TRBJ2-7, with 13 nucleotides matching TRBD2. This CDR3 is 15 amino acids long. Germline V lookup: CDR1 LGHDT, CDR2 YNNKEL (reference sequence). V dropped 4 bases and J dropped 4; count of bases not matched to a gene: 4. CDR3 nucleotide sequence: TGTGCCAGCAGCCGAGGACTAGCGGGAGTATACGAGCAGTACTTC. As protein: CASSRGLAGVYEQYF.

The J gene is TRBJ2-6, the V gene TRBV3-1 (or the pseudogene TRBV3-2); 9 bases are a match to TRBD1. Germline assignment: CDR1 LGHDT and CDR2 YNNKEL (reference sequence). Germline trimming cut 10 bases from V and 4 bases from J; bases unmatched to any gene: 17. The CDR3 covers 18 residues. The chain's CDR3 is CAKIQEDRTGAGANVLTF. The CDR3 DNA follows: TGTGCCAAGATTCAAGAGGATCGGACAGGGGCCGGGGCCAACGTCCTGACTTTC.

V and J are TRBV20-1 and TRBJ2-1; weak D call: TRBD1 (5 bases). CDR1 and CDR2 from the germline V gene are DFQATT and SNEGSKA (reference sequence). CDR3 length equals 11 residues. Trimming took off 6 bases at V and 7 bases at J, with 10 bases between the two ends. CDR3: CSADTGNEQFF. Written as DNA, the CDR3 is TGCAGTGCGGACACCGGGAATGAGCAGTTCTTC.

The chain recombines TRBV6-5 with TRBJ2-5; D might be TRBD1 (6 bases). The CDR3 totals 13 residues. Deletions cut 6 bases from V and 4 bases from J, with 12 bases between. In germline, CDR1 is MNHEY, CDR2 SVGAGI. The CDR3 loop reads CASRRTVLETQYF. Here the CDR3 DNA reads TGTGCCAGCAGAAGGACAGTCCTAGAGACCCAGTACTTC.

This sequence joins TRBV19 and TRBJ2-1; TRBD1 matches at 8 bases. V lost 4 bases to trimming and J lost 3 bases; unmatched junction nucleotides: 8. Germline values: CDR1 LNHDA, CDR2 SQIVND (reference sequence). The CDR3 is 16 residues long. The DNA of the CDR3 is TGTGCCAGTAGTACCAGTCCCGGGACAGGCTACAATGAGCAGTTCTTC. It specifies CASSTSPGTGYNEQFF. The full variable domain, rest sourced from reference TRBV19 and TRBJ2-1, is DGGITQSPKYLFRKEGQNVTLSCEQNLNHDAMYWYRQDPGQGLRLIYYSQIVNDFQKGDIAEGYSVSREKKESFPLTVTSAQKNPTAFYLCASSTSPGTGYNEQFFGPGTRLTVL.

The V gene is TRBV6-6, the J gene TRBJ1-2; 9 bases fit TRBD1. Germline V gives CDR1 MNHNY, CDR2 SVGAGI (reference sequence). This CDR3 spans 14 amino acids. J lost 8 bases, V lost 2 bases, and 6 bases had no gene match. This chain's CDR3 is CASSYLGDRDGYTF. The CDR3 DNA is TGTGCCAGCAGTTACCTTGGGGACAGGGACGGCTACACCTTC.

The chain joins TRBV7-3 to TRBJ2-2; 7 bases line up with TRBD1. CDR3 size: 13 residues. Looked up from germline, CDR1 is SGHTA and CDR2 is FQGTGA. Trimming cost V 4 bases and J 5 bases; bases outside gene matches: 1. CDR3 residues: CASSSGGTGELFF. CDR3 nucleotide sequence: TGTGCCAGCAGCTCAGGGGGTACCGGGGAGCTGTTTTTT.

The chain couples TRBV5-4 to TRBJ1-1; D may be TRBD1 (5 bases). This CDR3 comprises 14 residues. Deletions cut 0 bases from V and 4 bases from J, with 10 bases between. Germline lookup yields CDR1 SGHNT and CDR2 YYREEE (reference sequence). The CDR3: CASSLEQGVTEAFF. The CDR3 bases are TGTGCCAGCAGCTTGGAGCAGGGTGTCACTGAAGCTTTCTTT.

The V gene is TRBV10-3, the J gene TRBJ1-5; a possible D gene is TRBD1 (6 bases). The CDR3 covers 14 residues. V gave up 5 bases and J gave up 2 bases, with 10 bases separating them. The germline CDR1 and CDR2 sequences are ENHRY and SYGVKD. This CDR3 reads CAISKGGGNQPQHF. CDR3 in DNA: TGTGCCATCAGTAAGGGGGGGGGCAATCAGCCCCAGCATTTT.